This T cell receptor (beta chain) was captured in a study of early T cells in non-severe SARS-CoV-2 infection. At the level of the study: Chains were not paired, and sequencing was done on bulk RNA from unsorted whole blood.

Findings of the study overall: Anti-spike CD8 responses were favored in VDJdb matching, and private and CD4 specificities were missed.

As part of library construction, unique molecular identifiers were attached to individual cDNA molecules. TCRdb recomputed calls from the 5' RACE reads with MiXCR, one row per CDR3 protein. The table lists approximately 77,000 distinct CDR3 sequences, 12% of them singletons. Turning to this clonotype: Its antigen remains unknown.

Trimming at V came to 3 bases and at J to 2 bases, leaving 2 bases not matched to a gene. The CDR3 covers 16 residues. Germline V gene lookup returns CDR1 KGHSH and CDR2 LQKENI. The gene calls are TRBV18 and TRBJ2-1, with TRBD2 matching 12 bases. The source material was whole blood, sampled at baseline. This receptor was identified in an adult who was a healthcare worker with PCR-confirmed SARS-CoV-2 infection or an uninfected control (not recorded which). The donor label of this sample is uncertain. CDR3 protein: CASSPPSGGAYNEQFF. CDR3 DNA sequence: TGTGCCAGCTCACCGCCTAGCGGGGGGGCCTACAATGAGCAGTTCTTC.